The clone carrying this T cell receptor beta chain was counted once. In the authors' methods: How many nucleated cells were present was estimated from reference gene primer amplification. The method was immunoSEQ multiplex PCR; TCRdb's version includes in-frame clones alone and lacks a portion of them. D and trimming were read from the DNA, whereas the V and J calls and clone size are those reported in that table. The data contain 85,000 to 120,000 clones, roughly four fifths of them singletons. The data belong to a study of blood T cell repertoires in COVID-19. The CDR3 is 14 amino acids. With V trimmed by 5 bases and J by 6 bases, 7 bases remained unmatched. Looked up from germline, CDR1 is LGHDT and CDR2 is YNNKEL (reference sequence).

The sequence was collected from a woman in her fifties or sixties with acute or convalescent COVID-19. Material for sequencing was peripheral blood. The chain employs TRBV3-1 (or the pseudogene TRBV3-2) and TRBJ2-3, with TRBD2 matching over 8 bases. CDR3 coding DNA: TGTGCCAGCAGCACTAGCGGAGCAGCGGATACGCAGTATTTT. Translated, it gives CASSTSGAADTQYF.